The 11 T cell receptor beta chains in this list originate from one sample, sequenced in a study of cytomegalovirus exposure and HLA in healthy donors (dated by TCRdb to about 2017). Preparation of the library involved the immunoSEQ multiplex PCR assay. A mixture of 60 forward primers for TCR Vbeta segments and 13 reverse primers for TCR Jbeta segments was used in the multiplex PCR. TCRdb limited this immuneACCESS table to in-frame rearrangements with V and J called. A share of clones is missing; checked studies link under half to unresolved V genes, and the rest is unexplained. For this sample there are roughly 200,000 clones; about 80% appear just once. The ten most abundant clones make up around 2.4% of the sample. The source material was PBMCs. Receptor source: a man between 60 and 75 years old in good health and CMV-seronegative.

The chain has TRBV27 and TRBJ2-2; TRBD1 aligns across 10 bases. Trimming took 4 bases from V and 5 from J; bases not matched to a gene: 7. CDR1 is MNHEY, CDR2 SMNVEV, per germline (reference sequence). The CDR3 sequence is 16 residues long. This chain's CDR3 is CASSSRQGAWTGELFF. The CDR3 coding sequence is TGTGCCAGCAGTTCCCGACAGGGGGCATGGACCGGGGAGCTGTTTTTT.

The chain combines TRBV9 with TRBJ1-1, with 7 bases identical to TRBD1. Unmatched junction bases numbered 2, after V lost 2 bases and J lost 4 bases. Per germline, CDR1 SGDLS and CDR2 YYNGEE. This CDR3 is 13 amino acids long. CDR3 bases: TGTGCCAGCAGCGTTCAGGGGGGCACTGAAGCTTTCTTT. Residues: CASSVQGGTEAFF. Full variable domain (missing parts from reference TRBV9 and TRBJ1-1): DSGVTQTPKHLITATGQRVTLRCSPRSGDLSVYWYQQSLDQGLQFLIQYYNGEERAKGNILERFSAQQFPDLHSELNLSSLELGDSALYFCASSVQGGTEAFFGQGTRLTVV.

The chain employs TRBV7-3 and TRBJ2-5; maybe TRBD2 (5 bases). V was clipped by 0 bases and J by 2 bases, with 7 bases between them. CDR1 is SGHTA, CDR2 FQGTGA, per germline. This CDR3 is built from 14 residues. The CDR3 is CASSLTGGQETQYF. The CDR3, as DNA: TGTGCCAGCAGCTTAACGGGCGGGCAAGAGACCCAGTACTTC. Based on the CDR3 plus reference TRBV7-3 and TRBJ2-5, the full variable domain is GAGVSQTPSNKVTEKGKYVELRCDPISGHTALYWYRQSLGQGPEFLIYFQGTGAADDSGLPNDRFFAVRPEGSVSTLKIQRTERGDSAVYLCASSLTGGQETQYFGPGTRLLVL.

The chain links TRBV9 to TRBJ2-3, with TRBD2 matching 12 bases. The CDR3 has 19 amino acids. Germline V gene sequence: CDR1 SGDLS, CDR2 YYNGEE. Trimming removed 4 bases from V and 4 bases from J; junction bases left unmatched: 16. In nucleotides, the CDR3 is TGTGCCAGCAGCCACCTAACTGGGACTAGCGGGTGGAGTCCAGATACGCAGTATTTT. As protein: CASSHLTGTSGWSPDTQYF.

This chain links TRBV5-5 with TRBJ1-4, with 7 bases fitting TRBD1. The CDR3 length is 15 residues. The trim removed 0 bases at V and 5 bases at J, leaving 4 bases unmatched. Germline loops: CDR1 SGHKS, CDR2 YYEKEE (reference sequence). CDR3 coding DNA: TGTGCCAGCAGCTTGGATACAGGGGTAAATGAAAAACTGTTTTTT. It codes for CASSLDTGVNEKLFF.

This chain joins TRBV9 and TRBJ2-2; unclear D gene. Between the trimmed V and J ends, which lost 0 bases and 3 bases, there was a span of 6 bases. Germline CDR1 reads SGDLS; CDR2 reads YYNGEE. This CDR3 contains 14 residues. The CDR3 DNA sequence: TGTGCCAGCAGCGTAGGAGGCGACACCGGGGAGCTGTTTTTT. Protein: CASSVGGDTGELFF.

CDR3: CASSVDRDTQYF. The CDR3 coding sequence is TGTGCCAGCAGCGTAGATCGAGATACGCAGTATTTT. The genes are TRBV9 and TRBJ2-3, with D uncertain. CDR1 and CDR2 (germline): SGDLS, YYNGEE. The CDR3 totals 12 residues. The V gene lost 0 bases and the J gene lost 5 bases, with 4 bases spanning the gap. The full variable domain, in which reference TRBV9 and TRBJ2-3 provide the parts outside the CDR3, is DSGVTQTPKHLITATGQRVTLRCSPRSGDLSVYWYQQSLDQGLQFLIQYYNGEERAKGNILERFSAQQFPDLHSELNLSSLELGDSALYFCASSVDRDTQYFGPGTRLTVL.

This clone was seen a single time. V is TRBV4-2 and J is TRBJ2-7; D gene ambiguous. V lost 4 bases and J 5 bases, leaving 12 bases between the germline ends. The germline V gene encodes CDR1 LGHNA and CDR2 YNFKEQ. The CDR3 runs to 13 residues. The CDR3 nucleotides read TGTGCCAGCAGCCCCCGGAGTCTAGACGAGCAGTACTTC. The encoded protein is CASSPRSLDEQYF.

The chain combines TRBV18 with TRBJ2-2; 10 positions agree with TRBD2. Germline CDR1 and CDR2: KGHSH and LQKENI. The CDR3 consists of 17 residues. The V segment lost 4 bases and the J segment 4 bases; nucleotides outside the gene matches: 9. CDR3 region: CASSRRLAGDSTGELFF. The CDR3 coding sequence is TGTGCCAGCTCACGCCGGCTAGCGGGGGACTCCACCGGGGAGCTGTTTTTT.

This chain connects TRBV28 to TRBJ1-1; 9 bases align to TRBD1. Germline V gives CDR1 MDHEN, CDR2 SYDVKM. The CDR3 runs to 14 residues. Trimming cost V 6 bases and J 4 bases; bases outside gene matches: 6. The CDR3 loop reads CASRYRGQGTEAFF. For the CDR3, the DNA is TGTGCCAGCAGGTACAGGGGGCAGGGCACTGAAGCTTTCTTT.

This clone was recorded a few times. The V gene is TRBV28, the J gene TRBJ1-4, with D possibly being TRBD1 (5 bases). CDR3 length: 14 residues. V was pared by 4 bases and J by 5 bases, with 11 bases between. CDR1 is MDHEN and CDR2 is SYDVKM in the germline V gene. The CDR3 here is CASSSPTDNEKLFF. In DNA, the CDR3 is TGTGCCAGCAGTTCACCGACAGACAATGAAAAACTGTTTTTT.